These 3 T cell receptor beta chains originate from one sample sequenced in a study of cytomegalovirus exposure and HLA in healthy donors (dated by TCRdb to about 2017). Library prep was done by the immunoSEQ multiplex PCR assay. A mixture of 60 forward primers for TCR Vbeta segments and 13 reverse primers for TCR Jbeta segments was used in the multiplex PCR. This immuneACCESS table, as held by TCRdb, lists in-frame sequences with V and J called but not all clones. Of the missing ones, under half trace to an unresolved V gene in checked studies; the others have no known cause. The sample data list a few hundred thousand clones, and 80% to 90% of these were observed just once. The top ten hold about 3% of the sample. Sequenced input: PBMCs. These receptors originate from a man aged 30 to 39 in good health and CMV-seronegative.

The V gene is TRBV10-3, the J gene TRBJ2-3, with TRBD2 identical over 7 bases. This CDR3 is 15 amino acids long. In germline, CDR1 is ENHRY, CDR2 SYGVKD. After removal of 2 bases from V and 2 bases from J, the junction contained 4 bases not matched to a gene. The DNA of the CDR3 is TGTGCCATCAGTGAGGGGACTACACACACAGATACGCAGTATTTT. Protein product: CAISEGTTHTDTQYF.

This clone has a single count. V usage is TRBV5-1 and J usage is TRBJ2-7, with 8 bases identical to TRBD2. Trimming took 2 bases from V and 2 from J; bases not matched to a gene: 3. The length of the CDR3 is 14 residues. Germline CDR1 SGHRS, CDR2 YFSETQ. The CDR3 DNA follows: TGCGCCAGCAGCTTCACTAGCGGCGCCTACGAGCAGTACTTC. Its translation: CASSFTSGAYEQYF.

The genes are TRBV7-2 and TRBJ1-2; 7 nucleotides match TRBD1. This CDR3 is built from 15 residues. Germline CDR1 and CDR2: SGHTA and FQGNSA. The junction had 9 bases not matched to a gene; V was cut back by 0 bases and J by 8 bases. The CDR3 DNA reads TGTGCCAGCAGCTTAGCGCTGGGGACAGCCTCGGGCTACACCTTC. This encodes CASSLALGTASGYTF.